This TCR beta chain was observed in a study of cytomegalovirus exposure and HLA in healthy donors. The primer mix had 60 Vbeta and 13 Jbeta primers. Using immunoSEQ multiplex PCR, the repertoire was profiled, and TCRdb retains in-frame clones only, with some absent. The repertoire includes some 180,000 clones, under 80% of them detected once, and over 2% sits in the top ten. This CDR3 comprises 17 residues. From germline, CDR1 is ENHRY and CDR2 SYGVKD. Trimming cost V 2 bases and J 7 bases; bases outside gene matches: 9. This chain links TRBV10-3 with TRBJ2-1, with TRBD2 matching over 12 bases. The sequence derives from a woman between 25 and 40 years old in good health and CMV-seropositive. What was sequenced was PBMCs. This CDR3 is CAISERLAGGQLNEQFF. In DNA, the CDR3 is TGTGCCATCAGTGAGCGGCTAGCGGGGGGGCAATTAAATGAGCAGTTCTTC.